What follows are 9 T cell receptor beta chains derived from one specimen sequenced in a study of neoadjuvant anti-PD-1 for oral cavity cancer. Noted time point: after neoadjuvant nivolumab, at surgical resection. Using immunoSEQ multiplex PCR, the repertoire was profiled, and TCRdb retains in-frame clones only, with some absent. This sample has 37,000 or so clones; about 36% occur once, and the top ten carry roughly 16%. The specimen was tumor tissue, collected after nivolumab (anti-PD-1) treatment. Source of these receptors: a person between 40 and 79 years old with oral cavity squamous cell carcinoma.

This clone has only one observation. The gene calls are TRBV5-1 and TRBJ2-1; D not certain. Trimming pared 0 bases from V and 6 bases from J, leaving 7 bases between. The CDR3 runs 13 residues. The germline CDR1 and CDR2 sequences are SGHRS and YFSETQ. The CDR3, as DNA: TGCGCCAGCAGCTTGGGGACGGCCAATGAGCAGTTCTTC. Its translation: CASSLGTANEQFF.

This clone occurred once. V gene TRBV27 combines with J gene TRBJ1-6; D unresolved. The CDR3 has 13 residues. Trimming stripped 5 bases from V and 6 bases from J, with 8 bases between. In germline, CDR1 is MNHEY, CDR2 SMNVEV (reference sequence). The CDR3 sequence is CASSVRFNSPLHF. The CDR3, as DNA: TGTGCCAGCAGTGTCCGGTTTAATTCACCCCTCCACTTT.

V usage is TRBV12-2 and J usage is TRBJ2-7; the D call TRBD1 from the table was never checked on the DNA. TRBV12-2 is a pseudogene. This CDR3 comprises 11 residues. CDR3 residues: CASRFGCEQYF. The CDR3 DNA reads as TGTGCAAGTCGCTTTGGCTGCGAGCAGTACTTC.

CDR3 DNA: TGTGCCACCTCTGACGGGAACACTGAAGCTTTCTTT. This gives the protein CATSDGNTEAFF. The chain joins TRBV18 to TRBJ1-1, with no clear D. With 10 bases removed from V and 1 base from J, the gap between germline ends came to 10 bases. CDR1 and CDR2 from the germline V gene are KGHSH and LQKENI. The CDR3 has 12 amino acids.

This clone appeared a single time. V and J are TRBV7-6 and TRBJ2-7, with 10 positions matching TRBD2. Germline V gene data show CDR1 as SGHVS and CDR2 as FNYEAQ. CDR3 size: 16 residues. V gave up 0 bases and J gave up 5 bases; unmatched junction bases: 7. CDR3 sequence (DNA): TGTGCCAGCAGCTTAGCGCTAGCGGGAGCTCGGAACGAGCAGTACTTC. Amino acids: CASSLALAGARNEQYF.

This clone was counted between two and nine times. V gene TRBV18 combines with J gene TRBJ2-2; TRBD1 agrees at 8 bases. The CDR3 length is 16 residues. The ends lost 3 bases at V and 2 bases at J; junction bases unmatched: 5. CDR1 KGHSH and CDR2 LQKENI come from the germline V gene. Here the CDR3 DNA reads TGTGCCAGCTCACCTAGAGGACAGGGTAACACCGGGGAGCTGTTTTTT. Protein: CASSPRGQGNTGELFF. Variable domain in full (rest from reference TRBV18 and TRBJ2-2): NAGVMQNPRHLVRRRGQEARLRCSPMKGHSHVYWYRQLPEEGLKFMVYLQKENIIDESGMPKERFSAEFPKEGPSILRIQQVVRGDSAAYFCASSPRGQGNTGELFFGEGSRLTVL.

This clone was found a few times. The CDR3 region has the DNA TGTGCCAGCAGAGGGGGGCAGGGGCTCAATCAGCCCCAGCATTTT. Amino acid sequence: CASRGGQGLNQPQHF. The gene calls are TRBV19 and TRBJ1-5, with a weak D call TRBD1 (6 bases). V was shortened by 9 bases and J by 3 bases, with 18 bases between the two germline ends. The CDR3 has 15 amino acids. Germline-derived CDR1 and CDR2 are LNHDA and SQIVND (reference sequence).

V usage is TRBV15 and J usage is TRBJ2-1; D gene ambiguous. CDR3 length: 13 residues. Germline V gene lookup returns CDR1 LNHNV and CDR2 YYDKDF (reference sequence). V lost 1 base, J lost 10 bases, and 11 bases lay in between. CDR3 in amino acids: CATSRVTVGEQFF. DNA of the CDR3: TGTGCCACCAGCAGAGTGACGGTCGGGGAGCAGTTCTTC.

The V call is TRBV30, the J call TRBJ1-4; TRBD1 agrees at 8 bases. Trimming cost V 2 bases and J 8 bases; bases outside gene matches: 10. The CDR3 contains 15 residues. Germline V gene data show CDR1 as GTSNPN and CDR2 as SVGIG (reference sequence). The CDR3 coding sequence is TGTGCCTGGAGTAAGGGGCAGGGGGCGGGGGAAAAACTGTTTTTT. Translation gives CAWSKGQGAGEKLFF. Variable domain in full (rest from reference TRBV30 and TRBJ1-4): SQTIHQWPATLVQPVGSPLSLECTVEGTSNPNLYWYRQAAGRGLQLLFYSVGIGQISSEVPQNLSASRPQDRQFILSSKKLLLSDSGFYLCAWSKGQGAGEKLFFGSGTQLSVL.